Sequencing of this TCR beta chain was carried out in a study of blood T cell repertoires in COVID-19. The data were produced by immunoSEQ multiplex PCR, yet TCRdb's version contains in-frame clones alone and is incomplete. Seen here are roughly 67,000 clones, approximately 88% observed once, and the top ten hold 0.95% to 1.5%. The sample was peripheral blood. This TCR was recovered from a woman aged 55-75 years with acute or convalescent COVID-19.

The CDR3, as DNA: TGTGCCAGCAGCTTGGTAGCGGGAGGGAACAATGAGCAGTTCTTC. This translates into CASSLVAGGNNEQFF. The chain combines TRBV7-2 with TRBJ2-1; 11 bases match TRBD2. Germline-derived CDR1 and CDR2 are SGHTA and FQGNSA. The V segment lost 3 bases and the J segment 5 bases; nucleotides outside the gene matches: 3. This CDR3 is 15 amino acids long.